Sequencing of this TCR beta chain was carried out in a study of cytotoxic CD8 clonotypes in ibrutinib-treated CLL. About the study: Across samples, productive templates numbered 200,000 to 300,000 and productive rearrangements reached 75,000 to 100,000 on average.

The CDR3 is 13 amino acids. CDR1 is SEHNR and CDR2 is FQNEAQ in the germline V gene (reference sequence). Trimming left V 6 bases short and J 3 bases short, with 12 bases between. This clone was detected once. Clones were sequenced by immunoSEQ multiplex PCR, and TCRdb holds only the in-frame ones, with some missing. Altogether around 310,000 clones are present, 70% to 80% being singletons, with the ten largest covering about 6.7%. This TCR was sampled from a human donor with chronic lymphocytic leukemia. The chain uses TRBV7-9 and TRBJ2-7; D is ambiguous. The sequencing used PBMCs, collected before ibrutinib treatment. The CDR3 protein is CASRLSAGYEQYF. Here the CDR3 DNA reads TGTGCCAGCAGACTCTCGGCCGGCTACGAGCAGTACTTC.